A selection of T cell receptor beta chains follows, all from one sample in a study of blood T cell repertoires in COVID-19. Sequencing was performed with immunoSEQ multiplex PCR; in TCRdb, only in-frame clones are kept and a portion is missing. The sample has about 350,000 clones, about 88% seen once. Source material: PBMCs or T cells enriched from blood (not recorded which). Receptor source: a young woman who had been exposed to COVID-19. Each CDR3 is given with its conserved first and last residue. Each record gives: V gene, CDR3 protein.

V gene: TRBV28; CDR3 protein: CASTTPRGALIGWVTGELFF
V gene: TRBV28; CDR3 protein: CASNPGGGLFYTQYF
V gene: TRBV7-2; CDR3 protein: CASNLEGGRINQPQHF
V gene: TRBV9; CDR3 protein: CASNRRGSGYNEQFF
V gene: TRBV29-1; CDR3 protein: CSVERRASAYNEQFF
V gene: TRBV5-1; CDR3 protein: CATHPVAGEGETQYF
V gene: TRBV18; CDR3 protein: CASSEQGAANTGELFF
V gene: TRBV27; CDR3 protein: CASSNRDRGSYGYTF
V gene: TRBV19; CDR3 protein: CASSTGAGVSNEQFF
V gene: TRBV15; CDR3 protein: CATSREGTGGEETQYF
V gene: TRBV11-3; CDR3 protein: CASSFGGAGNTIYF
V gene: TRBV28; CDR3 protein: CASSLGGLAGGTYNEQFF
V gene: TRBV12-3/TRBV12-4; CDR3 protein: CASSFSRTEAFF
V gene: TRBV6-1; CDR3 protein: CASSEGTREAGYEQYF
V gene: TRBV28; CDR3 protein: CASSLGQGTDTQYF
V gene: TRBV5-6; CDR3 protein: CASSLAFSGGGQETQYF
V gene: TRBV30; CDR3 protein: CACTQGFAGELFF
V gene: TRBV5-4; CDR3 protein: CASSSLAGAGDEQFF
V gene: TRBV20-1; CDR3 protein: CSARAGLIYF
V gene: TRBV5-1; CDR3 protein: CASSPGQGDNQPQHF
V gene: TRBV2; CDR3 protein: CASSVRPQPQHF
V gene: TRBV3-1/TRBV3-2; CDR3 protein: CASSQEGRGLAVTGELFF
V gene: TRBV11-2; CDR3 protein: CASSVTGGPNQPQHF
V gene: TRBV7-2; CDR3 protein: CASSPRLAGAYNEQFF
V gene: TRBV11-3; CDR3 protein: CASSSRTGTQETQYF
V gene: TRBV10-3; CDR3 protein: CAISGLAEYQQYF
V gene: TRBV28; CDR3 protein: CASSGESRNWDEKLFF
V gene: TRBV7-9; CDR3 protein: CASSLGTGSVAFF
V gene: TRBV27; CDR3 protein: CASSFGRDRGPQVAKNIQYF
V gene: TRBV27; CDR3 protein: CASRATGHTENTEAFF
V gene: TRBV11-3; CDR3 protein: CASSHPREMNTEAFF
V gene: TRBV7-2; CDR3 protein: CASSLGGGVGAFF
V gene: TRBV2; CDR3 protein: CASRLWASGKTDTQYF
V gene: TRBV12-5; CDR3 protein: CASGYGTSGAYEQYF
V gene: TRBV4-2; CDR3 protein: CASSQEELTTGSSYEQYF
V gene: TRBV5-1; CDR3 protein: CASSSRVISGANVLTF
V gene: TRBV7-8; CDR3 protein: CASSRDSFFF
V gene: TRBV9; CDR3 protein: CASSTRGGSGDEKLFF
V gene: TRBV4-2; CDR3 protein: CASSQADGATSYEQYF